These 6 T cell receptor beta chains were sequenced from one sample in a study of a mutant IDH1 vaccine in newly diagnosed glioma. Time point meaning: week 47, end of study. Every vaccine dose comprised 300 ug of mutant IDH1 20-mer peptide plus topical imiquimod. This table comes from immunoSEQ multiplex PCR, and its TCRdb copy is limited to in-frame clones, with some not included. This table has tens of thousands of clones, roughly 80% appearing once. Their antigens are not known. The sample consisted of PBMCs, taken from a glioma patient whose treatment included an IDH1 peptide vaccine. The origin of the receptors is a middle-aged man with glioma. Some clones in this sample may be carry-over from other donors' samples.

J is TRBJ1-1 and V is TRBV5-1; possibly TRBD1 for D (6 bases). V was cut by 0 bases and J by 5 bases, with 14 bases left in between. Germline V gene lookup returns CDR1 SGHRS and CDR2 YFSETQ. The CDR3 runs 15 residues. The DNA for the CDR3 is TGCGCCAGCAGCTTGGAAGGGGGTCAGCGAACTGAAGCTTTCTTT. This translates into CASSLEGGQRTEAFF. Full variable domain (rest looked up from reference TRBV5-1 and TRBJ1-1): KAGVTQTPRYLIKTRGQQVTLSCSPISGHRSVSWYQQTPGQGLQFLFEYFSETQRNKGNFPGRFSGRQFSNSRSEMNVSTLELGDSALYLCASSLEGGQRTEAFFGQGTRLTVV.

The chain recombines TRBV11-2 with TRBJ1-3; D perhaps matches TRBD1 (6 bases). The CDR3 sequence is 15 residues long. Germline lookup yields CDR1 SGHAT and CDR2 FQNNGV. Between the trimmed V and J ends, which lost 4 bases and 3 bases, there was a span of 13 bases. The chain's CDR3 is CASSSIQGFGNTIYF. The CDR3 DNA is TGTGCCAGCAGCTCTATACAGGGCTTTGGAAACACCATATATTTT.

The V and J genes are TRBV9 and TRBJ2-3; 8 positions match TRBD1. V shed 4 bases, J shed 2 bases, and the junction held 6 bases outside the gene matches. CDR1 and CDR2 (germline): SGDLS, YYNGEE. The CDR3 has 15 amino acids. CDR3 in amino acids: CASSSRTGSTDTQYF. In nucleotides, the CDR3 is TGTGCCAGCAGCTCCCGGACAGGGTCCACAGATACGCAGTATTTT.

V and J are TRBV19 and TRBJ1-4; D gene uncertain. CDR3 size: 15 residues. CDR1 is LNHDA, CDR2 SQIVND, per germline (reference sequence). The germline V and J ends were trimmed by 5 bases and 5 bases, with 15 bases remaining between them. CDR3 sequence: CASSSRRSPNEKLFF. The CDR3 bases are TGTGCCAGTAGTTCGCGACGGAGCCCCAATGAAAAACTGTTTTTT.

The V call is TRBV5-4, the J call TRBJ1-2; D gene uncertain. The V end lost 1 base, the J end lost 3 bases, and 10 bases lay between the germline ends. Germline V gene lookup returns CDR1 SGHNT and CDR2 YYREEE (reference sequence). The CDR3 sequence is 14 residues long. The CDR3 protein is CASSLLSAYYGYTF. The CDR3, as DNA: TGTGCCAGCAGCTTGTTATCGGCTTACTATGGCTACACCTTC.

V and J are TRBV7-9 and TRBJ2-7; 7 nucleotides line up with TRBD2. V dropped 5 bases and J dropped 1; count of bases not matched to a gene: 2. Germline V gives CDR1 SEHNR, CDR2 FQNEAQ (reference sequence). This CDR3 is built from 13 residues. The CDR3: CASSLGLSYEQYF. The CDR3 DNA is TGTGCCAGCAGCCTGGGACTATCCTACGAGCAGTACTTC.